The 27 T cell receptor beta chains below all came from one sample that was sequenced in a study of early T cells in non-severe SARS-CoV-2 infection. TCRdb recomputed calls from the 5' RACE reads with MiXCR, one row per CDR3 protein. This table holds under 85,000 distinct CDR3 sequences, about 11% found once. Sequenced sample: whole blood. The receptors derive from an adult who was a healthcare worker with PCR-confirmed SARS-CoV-2 infection or an uninfected control (not recorded which).

This clonotype was seen at least ten times. The CDR3 DNA reads as TGCGCCAGCAGCTTGAAGGCGGGACAGTGGTCTGGCGAGCAGTACTTC. It is translated as CASSLKAGQWSGEQYF. This rearrangement joins TRBV5-1 to TRBJ2-7; D might be TRBD1 (7 bases). This CDR3 comprises 16 residues. Trimming shortened V by 1 base and J by 6 bases, and 20 bases separated the two germline ends. Germline values: CDR1 SGHRS, CDR2 YFSETQ.

The table lists this clonotype with a few counts. The V call is TRBV9, the J call TRBJ2-1; a possible D gene is TRBD2 (5 bases). The CDR3 covers 14 residues. Trimming left V 4 bases short and J 3 bases short, with 11 bases between. Germline assignment: CDR1 SGDLS and CDR2 YYNGEE. CDR3 amino acids: CASSPRDYYNEQFF. In DNA form, the CDR3 reads TGTGCCAGCAGCCCGCGAGACTACTACAATGAGCAGTTCTTC.

This clonotype showed up many times. The chain recombines TRBV6-4 with TRBJ1-1; 7 positions match TRBD1. Germline trimming cut 5 bases from V and 1 base from J; bases unmatched to any gene: 1. CDR1 MRHNA and CDR2 SNTAGT come from the germline V gene. The CDR3 is 13 residues long. This CDR3 is CASSRTGNTEAFF. CDR3 bases: TGTGCCAGCAGTAGGACAGGGAACACTGAAGCTTTCTTT.

This clonotype was seen a few times. One end of the junction does not line up with germline, which may come from a read error. The gene calls are TRBV25-1 and TRBJ2-2; a weak D match, TRBD2 (5 bases). Per the germline V gene, CDR1 is MGHDK and CDR2 is SYGVNS. The CDR3 has 14 amino acids. This CDR3 reads CASSELVSTGELLF. The CDR3 DNA follows: TGTGCCAGCAGTGAATTGGTTAGCACCGGGGAGCTGCTTTTT.

This clonotype was detected ten times or more. This chain connects TRBV3-1 to TRBJ1-3; D is undetermined. The CDR3 is 14 residues long. Germline lookup yields CDR1 LGHDT and CDR2 YNNKEL (reference sequence). The germline V and J ends were trimmed by 2 bases and 4 bases, with 9 bases remaining between them. The CDR3 region has the DNA TGTGCCAGCAGCCAAAGGGAGATGGGAAACACCATATATTTT. Translation gives CASSQREMGNTIYF.

In DNA, the CDR3 is TGCAGCGTACAGGACTACGAGCAGTACTTC. This sequence encodes CSVQDYEQYF. The chain joins TRBV29-1 to TRBJ2-7; possible D gene TRBD1, 5 bases. The CDR3 has 10 residues. V was shortened by 6 bases and J by 3 bases, with 6 bases between the two germline ends. CDR1 is SQVTM, CDR2 ANQGSEA, per germline.

This clonotype has more than one count but fewer than ten. The chain combines TRBV9 with TRBJ2-2; D gene uncertain. CDR1 and CDR2 (germline): SGDLS, YYNGEE. CDR3 length: 12 residues. Trimming shortened V by 4 bases and J by 3 bases, and 4 bases separated the two germline ends. The CDR3 nucleotides read TGTGCCAGCAGCCCACACACCGGGGAGCTGTTTTTT. Protein product: CASSPHTGELFF. The full variable domain, its missing parts supplied by reference TRBV9 and TRBJ2-2, is DSGVTQTPKHLITATGQRVTLRCSPRSGDLSVYWYQQSLDQGLQFLIQYYNGEERAKGNILERFSAQQFPDLHSELNLSSLELGDSALYFCASSPHTGELFFGEGSRLTVL.

The rearrangement joins TRBV3-1 to TRBJ2-7, with D tentatively TRBD1 or TRBD2 (5 bases each). The CDR3 loop spans 17 amino acids. From germline, CDR1 is LGHDT and CDR2 YNNKEL (reference sequence). The germline V and J ends were trimmed by 4 bases and 2 bases, with 21 bases remaining between them. The CDR3 loop is CASSPPRVGVPAYEQYF. The CDR3 DNA is TGTGCCAGCAGCCCCCCTCGGGTGGGGGTCCCAGCCTACGAGCAGTACTTC.

This clonotype showed up just a few times. V and J are TRBV2 and TRBJ1-2; 8 bases line up with TRBD1. V was pared by 2 bases and J by 3 bases, with 2 bases of the junction left unmatched. This CDR3 is 14 amino acids long. Germline-derived CDR1 and CDR2 are SNHLY and FYNNEI. CDR3 bases: TGTGCCAGCAGTGAACCAGGGGGCTACTATGGCTACACCTTC. It codes for CASSEPGGYYGYTF.

This clonotype was recorded a few times. The CDR3 DNA reads as TGCAGCGCCCTAGGAGGAGATGTTTCCGCAGATACGCAGTATTTT. It codes for CSALGGDVSADTQYF. The gene calls are TRBV29-1 and TRBJ2-3, with D possibly TRBD2 on 5 matching bases. Germline V gives CDR1 SQVTM, CDR2 ANQGSEA. The CDR3 has 15 residues. The V gene lost 7 bases and the J gene lost 4 bases, with 21 bases spanning the gap.

This clonotype was seen a handful of times. The chain has TRBV6-1 and TRBJ2-7; 7 nucleotides match TRBD1. This CDR3 contains 15 residues. Looked up from germline, CDR1 is MNHNS and CDR2 is SASEGT. J lost 1 base, V lost 3 bases, and 6 bases had no gene match. The chain's CDR3 is CASSDRDRVSYEQYF. DNA for the CDR3: TGTGCCAGCAGTGATCGGGACAGAGTTTCCTACGAGCAGTACTTC.

This clonotype was detected ten times or more. The chain links TRBV18 to TRBJ2-7; D is uncertain. Germline V CDR1 and CDR2: KGHSH, LQKENI. This CDR3 is 16 amino acids long. Between the trimmed V and J ends, which lost 0 bases and 2 bases, there was a span of 14 bases. Written as DNA, the CDR3 is TGTGCCAGCTCACCACCGAGTTTGAACACCCCCTACGAGCAGTACTTC. As protein: CASSPPSLNTPYEQYF.

This chain links TRBV5-1 with TRBJ1-6, with D possibly being TRBD1 (5 bases). Germline CDR1 reads SGHRS; CDR2 reads YFSETQ. This CDR3 region has 14 residues. Deletions cut 9 bases from V and 6 bases from J, with 16 bases between. The CDR3 protein is CATGTGTANSPLHF. The CDR3 region has the DNA TGCGCCACCGGAACCGGGACCGCTAATTCACCCCTCCACTTT. The variable domain in full, completed from reference TRBV5-1 and TRBJ1-6, reads KAGVTQTPRYLIKTRGQQVTLSCSPISGHRSVSWYQQTPGQGLQFLFEYFSETQRNKGNFPGRFSGRQFSNSRSEMNVSTLELGDSALYLCATGTGTANSPLHFGNGTRLTVT.

V is TRBV5-1 and J is TRBJ1-1; the D is unclear. Germline-derived CDR1 and CDR2 are SGHRS and YFSETQ. The CDR3 is made up of 13 amino acids. V was clipped by 0 bases and J by 0 bases, with 3 bases between them. The CDR3 DNA sequence: TGCGCCAGCAGCTTGGACCTGAACACTGAAGCTTTCTTT. It encodes CASSLDLNTEAFF.

The chain combines TRBV5-1 with TRBJ2-2; maybe TRBD2 (5 bases). The germline gives CDR1 SGHRS, CDR2 YFSETQ. The V gene lost 4 bases and the J gene lost 0 bases, with 13 bases spanning the gap. This CDR3 comprises 16 residues. The DNA for the CDR3 is TGCGCCAGCAGCCCCCCTAGAGGGACGAACACCGGGGAGCTGTTTTTT. It translates to CASSPPRGTNTGELFF.

This clonotype has at least ten counts. The chain recombines TRBV12-5 with TRBJ1-1; D unresolved. The CDR3 contains 12 residues. CDR1 LGHNT and CDR2 FRNRAP come from the germline V gene. V was trimmed by 0 bases and J by 6 bases, leaving 5 bases between them. CDR3 DNA sequence: TGTGCTAGTGGTTTGGTGGGCGCTGAAGCTTTCTTT. Translation: CASGLVGAEAFF. Variable domain in full (rest from reference TRBV12-5 and TRBJ1-1): DARVTQTPRHKVTEMGQEVTMRCQPILGHNTVFWYRQTMMQGLELLAYFRNRAPLDDSGMPKDRFSAEMPDATLATLKIQPSEPRDSAVYFCASGLVGAEAFFGQGTRLTVV.

This clonotype was seen a few times. The chain uses TRBV2 and TRBJ2-1; TRBD2 matches 8 bases. This CDR3 contains 13 residues. The germline CDR1 and CDR2 sequences are SNHLY and FYNNEI. Trimming cost V 8 bases and J 6 bases; bases outside gene matches: 6. DNA of the CDR3: TGTGCCAGCGAGCGGGAGCGTGGCAATGAGCAGTTCTTC. Translating it yields CASERERGNEQFF.

This clonotype was detected many times. The genes are TRBV7-9 and TRBJ1-6; 9 bases are a match to TRBD1. Germline V gene lookup returns CDR1 SEHNR and CDR2 FQNEAQ (reference sequence). The CDR3 totals 15 residues. V shed 0 bases and J 11 bases; nucleotides not matched to a gene: 5. The CDR3 DNA reads as TGTGCCAGCAGCTTAGCGGGGACAGGGTTAACACCCCTCCACTTT. Translated: CASSLAGTGLTPLHF.

Many counts were recorded for this clonotype. The chain recombines TRBV2 with TRBJ2-7, with unresolved D. This CDR3 region has 13 residues. Germline loops: CDR1 SNHLY, CDR2 FYNNEI. The V end lost 8 bases, the J end lost 0 bases, and 11 bases lay between the germline ends. CDR3: CASQDIGSYEQYF. The CDR3, as DNA: TGTGCCAGCCAAGACATCGGCTCCTACGAGCAGTACTTC.

This clonotype was picked up many times. The genes are TRBV6-6 and TRBJ2-3; 8 positions agree with TRBD1. The CDR3 extends over 13 amino acids. V lost 6 bases and J lost 5; bases outside the gene matches: 4. Germline CDR1 reads MNHNY; CDR2 reads SVGAGI (reference sequence). The chain's CDR3 is CASSRDRGDTQYF. The CDR3 DNA follows: TGTGCCAGCAGCCGAGACAGGGGAGATACGCAGTATTTT.

The chain combines TRBV20-1 with TRBJ2-3; 10 bases fit TRBD2. With V trimmed by 4 bases and J by 2 bases, 3 bases remained unmatched. Germline assignment: CDR1 DFQATT and CDR2 SNEGSKA (reference sequence). The CDR3 is 14 residues long. In DNA form, the CDR3 reads TGCAGTGCTAAACTAGCGGGGAACACAGATACGCAGTATTTT. Encoded protein: CSAKLAGNTDTQYF.

A few counts support this clonotype. The chain is built from TRBV27 and TRBJ2-3, with TRBD2 matching over 14 bases. Germline loops: CDR1 MNHEY, CDR2 SMNVEV (reference sequence). V was pared by 2 bases and J by 2 bases, with 3 bases of the junction left unmatched. The CDR3 totals 17 residues. As DNA, the CDR3 is TGTGCCAGCAGTTTAAGGGGACTAGCGGGGGCCACAGATACGCAGTATTTT. Amino acid sequence: CASSLRGLAGATDTQYF.

This clonotype came up a few times. This chain links TRBV6-1 with TRBJ2-7; D is undetermined. The CDR3 loop spans 15 amino acids. Germline CDR1 and CDR2: MNHNS and SASEGT. V lost 2 bases and J lost 1, with 12 bases in between. CDR3 in DNA: TGTGCCAGCAGTGAAAACTGGGTTGGGTCCTACGAGCAGTACTTC. As protein: CASSENWVGSYEQYF.

This clonotype occurred many times. The CDR3 region is CASSFDASGRTDTQYF. The CDR3 DNA reads TGTGCCAGCAGCTTCGACGCTAGCGGGAGGACGGATACGCAGTATTTT. The chain has TRBV7-2 and TRBJ2-3; TRBD2 aligns across 11 bases. Germline loops: CDR1 SGHTA, CDR2 FQGNSA. The ends lost 3 bases at V and 6 bases at J; junction bases unmatched: 8. This CDR3 comprises 16 residues. Filled out from reference TRBV7-2 and TRBJ2-3, the complete variable domain reads GAGVSQSPSNKVTEKGKDVELRCDPISGHTALYWYRQSLGQGLEFLIYFQGNSAPDKSGLPSDRFSAERTGGSVSTLTIQRTQQEDSAVYLCASSFDASGRTDTQYFGPGTRLTVL.

In its sample, this clonotype was seen many times. The chain has TRBV29-1 and TRBJ2-1; no definite D call. Trimming removed 4 bases from V and 8 bases from J, with 9 bases in between. The CDR3 is 11 residues long. The germline gives CDR1 SQVTM, CDR2 ANQGSEA. The CDR3, as DNA: TGCAGCGTTGCGGTGAGTGATGAGCAGTTCTTC. Translating gives CSVAVSDEQFF.

A few counts support this clonotype. The chain combines TRBV18 with TRBJ2-5, with 10 bases lining up with TRBD2. CDR1 is KGHSH, CDR2 LQKENI, per germline. V lost 2 bases, J lost 2 bases, and 5 bases stayed unmatched. The CDR3 runs 16 residues. CDR3 protein: CASSPRLAGAQETQYF. The CDR3 nucleotides are TGTGCCAGCTCACCAAGGCTAGCGGGGGCACAAGAGACCCAGTACTTC. The variable domain in full, completed from reference TRBV18 and TRBJ2-5, reads NAGVMQNPRHLVRRRGQEARLRCSPMKGHSHVYWYRQLPEEGLKFMVYLQKENIIDESGMPKERFSAEFPKEGPSILRIQQVVRGDSAAYFCASSPRLAGAQETQYFGPGTRLLVL.

This clonotype was seen a handful of times. The chain joins TRBV6-2 or TRBV6-3 to TRBJ1-5; D is unclear. The CDR3 is 15 residues long. Germline V gene data show CDR1 as MNHEY and CDR2 as SVGEGT. The V and J ends lost 6 bases and 1 base respectively, with 13 bases between them. For the CDR3, the DNA is TGTGCCAGCAGGTACACAGCAGCCAGCAATCAGCCCCAGCATTTT. The encoded protein is CASRYTAASNQPQHF.